What follows are 28 T cell receptor beta chains derived from one specimen sequenced in a study of regulatory T cells in long-lasting Graves disease. iRepertoire HTBI primers and Arm-PCR of CDR3 regions built TCR beta libraries. Each CDR3 protein gets one entry after TCRdb re-called the multiplex PCR reads with MiXCR. The sample has 550,000 to 700,000 distinct CDR3 sequences, 15% to 20% seen once. As to time point: newly diagnosed GD, antithyroid drugs for less than 3 months. The TCR library was made from RNA that had been extracted from PBMCs in TRIzol. These data are also associated with another study on T cells in Graves' hyperthyroidism and ophthalmopathy.

The sample in question was peripheral blood mononuclear cells (PBMCs), obtained at new diagnosis, from a patient treated with antithyroid drugs. These receptors all stem from a man aged 18 to 30 with Graves disease.

The chain is built from TRBV4-1 and TRBJ2-7; 13 nucleotides line up with TRBD2. CDR1 is MGHRA, CDR2 YSYEKL, per germline. V shed 6 bases and J 0 bases; nucleotides not matched to a gene: 8. The CDR3 is made up of 17 amino acids. The chain's CDR3 is CASREGLAGPSSYEQYF. The CDR3 DNA follows: TGCGCCAGCAGGGAGGGACTAGCGGGACCAAGCTCCTACGAGCAGTACTTC.

Turning to this clonotype: Possible read error: a much larger clone is one base away. The chain is built from TRBV24-1 and TRBJ2-5; 7 bases are shared with TRBD2. Germline assignment: CDR1 KGHDR and CDR2 SFDVKD. CDR3 length: 18 amino acids. V lost 6 bases and J lost 5; bases outside the gene matches: 20. The CDR3 loop is CATSPIGASGPLLETQYF. The CDR3 DNA is TGTGCCACCAGTCCTATCGGGGCTAGCGGACCACTACTGGAGACCCAGTACTTC.

Regarding this clonotype: A much larger clone lies one base from this, so it may be a read error. The rearrangement uses TRBV12-3 or TRBV12-4 and TRBJ2-1; 10 nucleotides line up with TRBD2. The CDR3 loop spans 16 amino acids. For the CDR3, the DNA is TGTGCCGGCAGTTCACCCGGACTAGCGGTCTTCGGGGAGCAGTTCTTC. It is translated as CAGSSPGLAVFGEQFF.

This chain uses TRBV9 with TRBJ2-7, with a weak D call TRBD1 (6 bases). Germline V gives CDR1 SGDLS, CDR2 YYNGEE. With 4 bases removed from V and 6 bases from J, the gap between germline ends came to 17 bases. The CDR3 spans 14 residues. The CDR3 spells CASSPPGQLVEQYF. Here the CDR3 DNA reads TGTGCCAGCAGCCCTCCGGGACAACTCGTCGAGCAGTACTTC.

This clonotype was counted a few times. V and J are TRBV24-1 and TRBJ2-2; TRBD1 matches 9 bases. The CDR3 is 15 amino acids. The ends lost 3 bases at V and 5 bases at J; junction bases unmatched: 3. CDR1 KGHDR and CDR2 SFDVKD come from the germline V gene. CDR3 sequence: CATSDPGTGTGELFF. The CDR3 nucleotides read TGTGCCACCAGTGATCCCGGGACAGGGACCGGGGAGCTGTTTTTT.

Here the CDR3 DNA reads TGCGCCAGCAGCTTGAACAGGGCCTACGAGCAGTTCTTC. Encoded protein: CASSLNRAYEQFF. V usage is TRBV5-1 and J usage is TRBJ2-1; D perhaps matches TRBD1 (6 bases). The CDR3 length is 13 residues. Deletions cut 1 base from V and 10 bases from J, with 12 bases between. CDR1 and CDR2 (germline): SGHRS, YFSETQ.

With respect to this clonotype: Because the CDR3 is missing its conserved closing phenylalanine or tryptophan, this is likely a read error. The rearrangement joins TRBV30 to TRBJ1-1; TRBD1 agrees at 7 bases. The trim removed 4 bases at V and 5 bases at J, leaving 7 bases unmatched. Germline loops: CDR1 GTSNPN, CDR2 SVGIG (reference sequence). This CDR3 is 13 amino acids long. The CDR3 DNA reads as TGTGCCTGGACAGACAGGGCGGGGACTGAAGCTTTCCTT. This codes for CAWTDRAGTEAFL.

This clonotype was recorded a few times. The V gene is TRBV20-1, the J gene TRBJ2-3; unclear D gene. Deletions cut 0 bases from V and 6 bases from J, with 13 bases between. Germline CDR1 reads DFQATT; CDR2 reads SNEGSKA (reference sequence). There are 14 residues in the CDR3. CDR3 coding DNA: TGCAGTGCTAGAGACCCTAGAGGTGGGGATACGCAGTATTTT. The encoded protein is CSARDPRGGDTQYF.

The DNA for the CDR3 is TGTGCCCGACAGGGCCCGGAGGGCTACACCTTC. Translated, it gives CARQGPEGYTF. This rearrangement joins TRBV30 to TRBJ1-2; TRBD1 matches at 7 bases. In germline, CDR1 is GTSNPN, CDR2 SVGIG (reference sequence). The CDR3 has 11 residues. V lost 8 bases to trimming and J lost 8 bases; unmatched junction nucleotides: 8.

Many counts were recorded for this clonotype. CDR3 DNA sequence: TGTGCCAGCAGTCCGGGATCAAACTACGAGCAGTACTTC. Its protein product is CASSPGSNYEQYF. The V gene is TRBV6-1, the J gene TRBJ2-7, with a possible D match to TRBD2 (5 bases). The germline CDR1 and CDR2 sequences are MNHNS and SASEGT. This CDR3 has 13 amino acids. Trimming removed 5 bases at V and 3 bases at J, with 11 bases between.

This chain uses TRBV5-1 with TRBJ1-2; a possible D gene is TRBD1 (5 bases). The CDR3 consists of 15 residues. In germline, CDR1 is SGHRS, CDR2 YFSETQ. Deletions cut 3 bases from V and 2 bases from J, with 14 bases between. As DNA, the CDR3 is TGCGCCAGCAGCTCGGCACCGGCAGGGAACTATGGCTACACCTTC. Translation: CASSSAPAGNYGYTF.

This clonotype was recorded a few times. The chain is built from TRBV27 and TRBJ1-2; a weak D match, TRBD1 (6 bases). Germline CDR1 is MNHEY and CDR2 is SMNVEV (reference sequence). This CDR3 spans 13 amino acids. The V end lost 7 bases, the J end lost 8 bases, and 17 bases lay between the germline ends. The CDR3 DNA sequence: TGTGCCAGCAAATATGGTGGGGGCTGGGGCTACACCTTC. It encodes CASKYGGGWGYTF.

This clonotype was counted a few times. In nucleotides, the CDR3 is TGTGCCAGCAGCGTAGGGTTAGGAAGTTCCGGGGAGCTGTTTTTT. Translated: CASSVGLGSSGELFF. J is TRBJ2-2 and V is TRBV9; D not certain. This CDR3 region has 15 residues. Per germline, CDR1 SGDLS and CDR2 YYNGEE. Trimming removed 0 bases at V and 6 bases at J, with 12 bases between.

The gene calls are TRBV14 and TRBJ2-1; the D gene is possibly TRBD2 (7 bases). Germline-derived CDR1 and CDR2 are SGHDN and FVKESK. V lost 1 base and J 5 bases, leaving 18 bases between the germline ends. This CDR3 has 17 residues. The CDR3 nucleotides read TGTGCCAGCAGCCAAGGGGGGGGCGAGGGGGAGCACAATGAGCAGTTCTTC. The encoded protein is CASSQGGGEGEHNEQFF.

This clonotype was seen more than once but under ten times. The chain combines TRBV13 with TRBJ2-5; 9 bases match TRBD2. Germline-derived CDR1 and CDR2 are PRHDT and FYEKMQ (reference sequence). The CDR3 covers 15 residues. V was clipped by 6 bases and J by 3 bases; unmatched bases: 8. The CDR3 region has the DNA TGTGCCAGCAGTCCACGAATAGCGGGAGAAGAGACCCAGTACTTC. It is translated as CASSPRIAGEETQYF.

In regard to this clonotype: A much larger clone lies a single base off, so this may be a read error. This rearrangement joins TRBV7-8 to TRBJ2-1; D may correspond to TRBD1 or TRBD2 (5 bases each). This CDR3 has 16 residues. The germline gives CDR1 SGHVS, CDR2 FQNEAQ. CDR3 nucleotides: TGTGCCGGCAGCTCTTGGGGGAGAGGGACCTACAATGAGCAGTTCTTC. Its translation is CAGSSWGRGTYNEQFF. Filled out from reference TRBV7-8 and TRBJ2-1, the complete variable domain reads GAGVSQSPRYKVAKRGQDVALRCDPISGHVSLFWYQQALGQGPEFLTYFQNEAQLDKSGLPSDRFFAERPEGSVSTLKIQRTQQEDSAVYLCAGSSWGRGTYNEQFFGPGTRLTVL.

The genes are TRBV12-3 or TRBV12-4 and TRBJ1-3; D perhaps matches TRBD1 (5 bases). V was pared by 8 bases and J by 4 bases, with 15 bases between. The CDR3 has 14 amino acids. The CDR3: CASSVLGVGNTIYF. For the CDR3, the DNA is TGTGCCAGCTCCGTCTTAGGGGTCGGAAACACCATATATTTT.

This clonotype was picked up many times. The chain employs TRBV2 and TRBJ1-1, with D unclear. V was clipped by 6 bases and J by 4 bases, with 6 bases between them. CDR1 and CDR2 (germline): SNHLY, FYNNEI. The length of the CDR3 is 11 residues. The CDR3 sequence: CASRSTTEAFF. The CDR3 bases are TGTGCCAGCAGGAGTACCACTGAAGCTTTCTTT.

This clonotype was seen repeatedly, ten times or more. The chain uses TRBV5-6 and TRBJ1-4, with D perhaps TRBD1 (5 bases). Trimming left V 2 bases short and J 8 bases short, with 13 bases between. Germline CDR1 and CDR2: SGHDT and YYEEEE. The CDR3 spans 14 residues. For the CDR3, the DNA is TGTGCCAGCAGCTTTTTCCAGGGAAGCGAAAAACTGTTTTTT. Its protein is CASSFFQGSEKLFF.

This clonotype was detected ten times or more. This rearrangement joins TRBV6-1 to TRBJ1-1, with D possibly TRBD1 on 6 matching bases. V lost 7 bases and J 3 bases, leaving 15 bases between the germline ends. Germline CDR1 is MNHNS and CDR2 is SASEGT. This CDR3 contains 14 residues. In DNA, the CDR3 is TGTGCCAGCACTAACAGGGATTCAGACACTGAAGCTTTCTTT. This translates into CASTNRDSDTEAFF.

Turning to this clonotype: A much larger clone is a single base away; this may be a read error. The chain is built from TRBV3-1 and TRBJ2-1; a possible D gene is TRBD2 (5 bases). Near its end, the DNA agrees better with TRBJ2-5, so the J call may be wrong. The CDR3 consists of 16 residues. CDR1 LGHDT and CDR2 YNNKEL come from the germline V gene (reference sequence). The chain's CDR3 is CASSQDARGSEETQYF. The CDR3 DNA follows: TGTGCCAGCAGCCAAGACGCTAGAGGGAGTGAGGAGACCCAGTACTTC.

Turning to this clonotype: A clone one base away is much larger, so this may be a read error. The V call is TRBV3-1, the J call TRBJ2-3, with 10 bases matching TRBD2. Germline V CDR1 and CDR2: LGHDT, YNNKEL (reference sequence). Losses at the gene ends were 5 bases for V and 8 bases for J; bases not matched to a gene: 10. This CDR3 is built from 15 residues. This CDR3 reads CASSLGLAVRGTQYF. CDR3 bases: TGTGCCAGCAGCTTAGGACTAGCGGTCCGGGGTACGCAGTATTTT.

This clonotype was seen many times. The rearrangement links TRBV5-1 to TRBJ2-1; D is perhaps TRBD1 or TRBD2 (5 bases each). The V gene's germline CDR1 is SGHRS and CDR2 YFSETQ. The CDR3 is 16 residues long. The V gene lost 4 bases and the J gene lost 8 bases, with 22 bases spanning the gap. CDR3 nucleotides: TGCGCCAGCAGCCCCTTTATCCGACAGACGGAGGATGAGCAGTTCTTC. Its translation: CASSPFIRQTEDEQFF.

This clonotype has only a few counts. The chain carries TRBV20-1 and TRBJ2-7; D uncertain. This CDR3 has 12 residues. Trimming shortened V by 5 bases and J by 3 bases, and 11 bases separated the two germline ends. The V gene's germline CDR1 is DFQATT and CDR2 SNEGSKA (reference sequence). The CDR3 nucleotides are TGCAGTGCTCGCGGAAAATTCTACGAGCAGTACTTC. This gives the protein CSARGKFYEQYF.

This clonotype was found many times. V gene TRBV7-9 combines with J gene TRBJ2-5; possible D gene TRBD2, 6 bases. The V end was cut by 1 base, the J end by 2 bases, with 8 bases between. This CDR3 contains 14 residues. Looked up from germline, CDR1 is SEHNR and CDR2 is FQNEAQ (reference sequence). CDR3 in DNA: TGTGCCAGCAGCTTAGAGGCGGGGCAAGAGACCCAGTACTTC. It yields the protein CASSLEAGQETQYF.

This clonotype was picked up a small number of times. The rearrangement links TRBV2 to TRBJ1-2; D gene uncertain. The CDR3 is 13 residues long. Trimming cost V 1 base and J 6 bases, with 9 bases left between them. CDR1 SNHLY and CDR2 FYNNEI come from the germline V gene. CDR3 bases: TGTGCCAGCAGTGAAGAGCTCGGGGATGGCTACACCTTC. Protein sequence: CASSEELGDGYTF.

This clonotype was detected many times. The V gene is TRBV20-1, the J gene TRBJ2-3, with a possible D match to TRBD1 (5 bases). Germline V gene sequence: CDR1 DFQATT, CDR2 SNEGSKA (reference sequence). V gave up 3 bases and J gave up 0 bases, with 7 bases separating them. The length of the CDR3 is 13 residues. Written as DNA, the CDR3 is TGCAGTGCTAGCGCAGGGAGCACAGATACGCAGTATTTT. Translating it yields CSASAGSTDTQYF.

The chain carries TRBV12-3 or TRBV12-4 and TRBJ2-7, with 9 bases matching TRBD2. With 6 bases clipped from V and 4 bases from J, the junction kept 7 bases outside the gene matches. This CDR3 has 14 residues. The CDR3 DNA reads as TGTGCCAGCAGGGCTAGCGGGACAATGTACGAGCAGTACTTC. Its translation is CASRASGTMYEQYF.